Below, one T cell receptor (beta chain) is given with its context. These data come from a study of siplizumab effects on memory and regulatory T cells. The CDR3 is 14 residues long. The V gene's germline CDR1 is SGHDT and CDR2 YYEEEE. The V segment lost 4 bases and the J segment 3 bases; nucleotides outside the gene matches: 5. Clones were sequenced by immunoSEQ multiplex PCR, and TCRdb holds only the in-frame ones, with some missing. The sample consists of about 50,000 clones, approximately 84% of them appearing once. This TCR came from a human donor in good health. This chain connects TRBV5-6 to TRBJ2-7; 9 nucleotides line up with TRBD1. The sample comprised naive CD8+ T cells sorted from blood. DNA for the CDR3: TGTGCCAGCAGCCCGCGGACAGGGGACTACGAGCAGTACTTC. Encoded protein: CASSPRTGDYEQYF.